This T cell receptor (beta chain) was sequenced in a study of shared clonotypes between healthy human individuals. General study findings and limits: Tissue TCR repertoires likely differ from these blood-only repertoires. It was observed that 5% to 6.5% of naive CD4 clonotypes were shared across a handful of donors.

Naive CD8 populations comprised CD45RO-negative cells positively selected for CCR7, excluding terminally differentiated effector memory CD45RA+ cells. The CDR3 spans 13 residues. The assay was immunoSEQ multiplex PCR, and TCRdb's table has in-frame clones only and misses some. The sample contains about 2.2 million clones, about 94% of which appear only once. Turning to this clone: Its target is not known.

V usage is TRBV21-1 and J usage is TRBJ1-2; TRBD1, the table's D call, was not compared with the DNA. TRBV21-1 is a pseudogene. Sequences were obtained from naive CD8+ T cells from PBMCs. The TCR originated in a man between 18 and 29 years old in good health. Some clones in this sample may be carry-over from other donors' samples. Here the CDR3 DNA reads TGTGCCAGCAGCTACAGGGGCACCTATGGCTACACCTTC. This translates into CASSYRGTYGYTF.